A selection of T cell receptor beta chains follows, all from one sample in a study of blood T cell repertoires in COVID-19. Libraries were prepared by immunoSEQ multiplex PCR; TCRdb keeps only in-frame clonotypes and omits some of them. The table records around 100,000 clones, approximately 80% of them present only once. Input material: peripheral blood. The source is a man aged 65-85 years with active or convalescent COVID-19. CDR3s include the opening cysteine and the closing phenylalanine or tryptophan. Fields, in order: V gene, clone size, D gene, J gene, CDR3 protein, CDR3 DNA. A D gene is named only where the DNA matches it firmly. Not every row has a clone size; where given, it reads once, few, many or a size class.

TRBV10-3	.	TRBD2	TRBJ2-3	CAIGGREDTQYF	TGTGCCATCGGGGGGAGGGAGGATACGCAGTATTTT
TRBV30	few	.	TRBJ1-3	CAWSVLSRSGNTIYF	TGTGCCTGGAGTGTACTGTCCCGCTCTGGAAACACCATATATTTT
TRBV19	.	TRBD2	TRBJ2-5	CASSIGGSGTHRGETQYF	TGTGCCAGTAGTATAGGTGGGAGCGGGACCCACCGGGGAGAGACCCAGTACTTC
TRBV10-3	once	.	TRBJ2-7	CAIKVGDSYEQYF	TGTGCCATCAAAGTCGGGGACTCCTACGAGCAGTACTTC
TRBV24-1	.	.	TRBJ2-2	CATSVGGRNTGELFF	TGTGCCACCAGTGTGGGGGGTCGGAACACCGGGGAGCTGTTTTTT
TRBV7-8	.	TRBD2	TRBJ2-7	CASRNGRESSYEQYF	TGTGCCAGCAGAAACGGGAGGGAGAGCTCCTACGAGCAGTACTTC
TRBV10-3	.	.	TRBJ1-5	CAISESAVISNQPQHF	TGTGCCATCAGTGAGTCGGCAGTCATTAGCAATCAGCCCCAGCATTTT
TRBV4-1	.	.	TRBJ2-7	CASSQETGSSYEQYF	TGCGCCAGCAGCCAAGAGACGGGATCTTCCTACGAGCAGTACTTC
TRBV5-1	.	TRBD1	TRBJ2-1	CASSLGGTGSSHEQFF	TGCGCCAGCAGCTTGGGTGGGACAGGGTCGAGCCATGAGCAGTTCTTC
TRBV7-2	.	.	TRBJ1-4	CASSSSRSEKLFF	TGTGCCAGCAGCTCCTCTCGTAGTGAAAAACTGTTTTTT
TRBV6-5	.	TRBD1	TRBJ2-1	CATQGASYNEQFF	TGTGCCACCCAGGGGGCATCGTACAATGAGCAGTTCTTC
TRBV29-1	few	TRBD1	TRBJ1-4	CSVLGQGDEKLFF	TGCAGCGTTCTAGGACAGGGTGATGAAAAACTGTTTTTT
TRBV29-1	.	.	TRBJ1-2	CSVEDSVGWSGYTF	TGCAGCGTTGAAGATAGCGTTGGGTGGAGTGGCTACACCTTC
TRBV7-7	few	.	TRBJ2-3	CASSLNGGSTDTQYF	TGTGCTAGCAGCTTAAATGGAGGGAGCACAGATACGCAGTATTTT
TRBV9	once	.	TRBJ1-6	CASSATGNNNSPLHF	TGTGCCAGCAGTGCTACAGGGAATAACAATTCACCCCTCCACTTT
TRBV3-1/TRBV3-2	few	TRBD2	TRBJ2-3	CASSQTPPRLAGGLTSTDTQYF	TGTGCCAGCAGCCAAACCCCCCCCCGACTAGCGGGAGGGCTTACTAGCACAGATACGCAGTATTTT
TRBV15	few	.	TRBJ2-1	CATSSPSGSSYNEQFF	TGTGCCACCAGCAGTCCAAGCGGCAGCTCCTACAATGAGCAGTTCTTC
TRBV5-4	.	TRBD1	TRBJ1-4	CASSFQGAPNEKLFF	TGTGCCAGCAGCTTCCAGGGGGCCCCTAATGAAAAACTGTTTTTT
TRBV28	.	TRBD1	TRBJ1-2	CASSPGQIGGYTF	TGTGCCAGCAGTCCGGGACAGATCGGTGGCTACACCTTC
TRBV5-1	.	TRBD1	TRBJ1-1	CASSFDSTGPQEAFF	TGCGCCAGCAGCTTTGATTCGACAGGGCCCCAAGAAGCTTTCTTT
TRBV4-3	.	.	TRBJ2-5	CASSQLMAREETQYF	TGCGCCAGCAGCCAATTAATGGCCAGGGAAGAGACCCAGTACTTC
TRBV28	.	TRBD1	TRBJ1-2	CASRPGTGGYGYTF	TGTGCCAGCAGGCCCGGGACAGGGGGCTATGGCTACACCTTC